Listed here are 27 T cell receptor beta chains from one sample, sequenced in a study of cytomegalovirus exposure and HLA in healthy donors. TCRdb's table, derived via immunoSEQ multiplex PCR, lists solely in-frame clones and lacks some. This table has some 250,000 clones, around 86% appearing once. The sequencing sample was made of PBMCs. The receptors come from a woman under 40 in good health and CMV-seropositive.

The V call is TRBV6-6, the J call TRBJ2-1; D possibly corresponds to TRBD1 (5 bases). Between the trimmed V and J ends, which lost 2 bases and 10 bases, there was a span of 15 bases. CDR3 size: 14 residues. The V gene's germline CDR1 is MNHNY and CDR2 SVGAGI (reference sequence). CDR3 sequence: CASSYGANQREQFF. The CDR3 DNA follows: TGTGCCAGCAGTTACGGGGCCAACCAGAGGGAGCAGTTCTTC.

The rearrangement uses TRBV30 and TRBJ1-1; 8 nucleotides match TRBD1. CDR1 GTSNPN and CDR2 SVGIG come from the germline V gene (reference sequence). The CDR3 is 14 amino acids. Here the CDR3 DNA reads TGTGCTTGTGGGACAGGACTTATGAACACTGAAGCTTTCTTT. This gives the protein CACGTGLMNTEAFF.

V and J are TRBV5-6 and TRBJ1-2; 8 positions match TRBD1. Germline assignment: CDR1 SGHDT and CDR2 YYEEEE. The CDR3 is 13 amino acids. The V gene end was trimmed by 4 bases and the J gene end by 5 bases; junction bases not matched to a gene: 4. CDR3 protein: CASSVDRGYGYTF. The CDR3 DNA is TGTGCCAGCAGCGTAGACAGGGGTTATGGCTACACCTTC.

The CDR3 loop is CASTIRTGLAYEQYF. The CDR3 DNA follows: TGCGCCAGCACAATCCGAACAGGGTTGGCCTACGAGCAGTACTTC. The chain joins TRBV5-1 to TRBJ2-7, with a tentative D call TRBD1 (6 bases). The CDR3 sequence is 15 residues long. Germline CDR1 reads SGHRS; CDR2 reads YFSETQ. V lost 6 bases, J lost 2 bases, and 18 bases lay in between.

The genes are TRBV27 and TRBJ2-1; D not resolved. The ends were cut back, 7 bases at V and 0 bases at J, with 16 bases in the middle. This CDR3 has 16 amino acids. Germline V gene lookup returns CDR1 MNHEY and CDR2 SMNVEV (reference sequence). CDR3 region: CASIPSVASSYNEQFF. The CDR3 region has the DNA TGTGCCAGCATCCCCTCCGTTGCGAGCTCCTACAATGAGCAGTTCTTC.

The rearrangement joins TRBV5-1 to TRBJ2-3; 12 bases fit TRBD2. Unmatched junction bases numbered 3, after V lost 6 bases and J lost 4 bases. CDR1 and CDR2 from the germline V gene are SGHRS and YFSETQ. The CDR3 contains 14 residues. CDR3 DNA sequence: TGCGCCAGCAAGACTAGCGGGAGTGCAGATACGCAGTATTTT. It encodes CASKTSGSADTQYF.

This clone is a singleton in its sample. The chain uses TRBV6-5 and TRBJ2-7, with 12 bases fitting TRBD1. Germline V lookup: CDR1 MNHEY, CDR2 SVGAGI. V gave up 6 bases and J gave up 3 bases; unmatched junction bases: 3. The CDR3 sequence is 14 residues long. CDR3 region: CASRGTGGFYEQYF. The CDR3 DNA is TGTGCCAGCAGAGGGACAGGGGGCTTCTACGAGCAGTACTTC.

The V gene is TRBV5-4, the J gene TRBJ2-5, with 8 nucleotides matching TRBD2. The V gene's germline CDR1 is SGHNT and CDR2 YYREEE (reference sequence). V lost 2 bases to trimming and J lost 5 bases; unmatched junction nucleotides: 5. This CDR3 has 14 residues. The CDR3 is CASSLTPGGETQYF. The CDR3 bases are TGTGCCAGCAGCTTAACACCGGGGGGGGAGACCCAGTACTTC.

The chain combines TRBV11-3 with TRBJ2-5; the D gene is possibly TRBD2 (6 bases). Trimming shortened V by 5 bases and J by 5 bases, and 15 bases separated the two germline ends. The CDR3 totals 14 residues. From germline, CDR1 is SGHNT and CDR2 YENEEA. The CDR3 region is CASSVPQEGETQYF. The CDR3 coding sequence is TGTGCCAGCAGCGTTCCACAGGAGGGGGAGACCCAGTACTTC.

This clone occurred once. J is TRBJ1-2 and V is TRBV10-3, with D maybe TRBD1 (5 bases). V lost 0 bases, J lost 5 bases, and 16 bases lay in between. The CDR3 length is 16 residues. Germline values: CDR1 ENHRY, CDR2 SYGVKD. The DNA of the CDR3 is TGTGCCATCAGTGAGTCACCGGGCAGCGGGGGATATGGCTACACCTTC. This codes for CAISESPGSGGYGYTF.

The CDR3 protein is CATSRDPGLAGTADTQYF. The CDR3 bases are TGTGCCACCAGCAGAGACCCCGGACTAGCGGGAACCGCAGATACGCAGTATTTT. The gene calls are TRBV15 and TRBJ2-3, with 12 bases aligning to TRBD2. The length of the CDR3 is 18 residues. Trimming at V came to 0 bases and at J to 4 bases, leaving 8 bases not matched to a gene. Per the germline V gene, CDR1 is LNHNV and CDR2 is YYDKDF (reference sequence).

The chain has TRBV7-8 and TRBJ1-3, with unresolved D. The length of the CDR3 is 15 residues. Trimming removed 5 bases at V and 0 bases at J, with 11 bases between. Germline V gives CDR1 SGHVS, CDR2 FQNEAQ. CDR3 amino acids: CASSPRAASGNTIYF. The CDR3, as DNA: TGTGCCAGCAGCCCCCGCGCGGCCTCTGGAAACACCATATATTTT.

In its sample, this clone was seen once. The chain joins TRBV27 to TRBJ1-3; 8 bases fit TRBD1. The germline gives CDR1 MNHEY, CDR2 SMNVEV (reference sequence). The J segment lost 3 bases and the V segment lost 4 bases, leaving 5 bases of the junction unmatched. The CDR3 is made up of 15 amino acids. CDR3 sequence: CASSYRGLIGNTIYF. The CDR3 DNA follows: TGTGCCAGCAGTTACAGGGGGTTGATTGGAAACACCATATATTTT.

In its sample, this clone was seen many times. The chain has TRBV5-5 and TRBJ1-2, with D possibly matching TRBD1 (6 bases). Germline V gene sequence: CDR1 SGHKS, CDR2 YYEKEE (reference sequence). The CDR3 sequence is 15 residues long. Trimming left V 5 bases short and J 3 bases short, with 17 bases between. This CDR3 reads CASSSEQGSYYGYTF. CDR3 coding DNA: TGTGCCAGCAGTTCCGAACAGGGATCCTACTATGGCTACACCTTC.

CDR3 bases: TGCAGCGTTGAAGACAGGGAAAGCTCCTACGAGCAGTACTTC. It codes for CSVEDRESSYEQYF. The chain combines TRBV29-1 with TRBJ2-7; possible D gene TRBD1, 5 bases. Germline V gene lookup returns CDR1 SQVTM and CDR2 ANQGSEA. V lost 0 bases to trimming and J lost 0 bases, with 9 bases between them. This CDR3 has 14 residues.

This clone was seen once. This chain links TRBV27 with TRBJ1-1, with D unresolved. This CDR3 spans 12 amino acids. V gave up 3 bases and J gave up 4 bases, with 6 bases separating them. From germline, CDR1 is MNHEY and CDR2 SMNVEV (reference sequence). CDR3 amino acids: CASSFTGTEAFF. CDR3 in DNA: TGTGCCAGCAGTTTTACGGGCACTGAAGCTTTCTTT.

The gene calls are TRBV6-1 and TRBJ2-1, with D possibly being TRBD2 (6 bases). The CDR3 is 14 residues long. Germline-derived CDR1 and CDR2 are MNHNS and SASEGT. The germline V and J ends were trimmed by 7 bases and 5 bases, with 15 bases remaining between them. CDR3 DNA sequence: TGTGCCAGCACTTTGGGTAGCGGCGACAATGAGCAGTTCTTC. Encoded protein: CASTLGSGDNEQFF.

The J gene is TRBJ2-7, the V gene TRBV4-1, with D possibly being TRBD1 (8 bases). The V and J ends lost 4 bases and 4 bases respectively, with 26 bases between them. CDR3 size: 18 residues. From germline, CDR1 is MGHRA and CDR2 YSYEKL. The DNA of the CDR3 is TGCGCCAGCAGCCCTGTCCGGGGTGGGGAACAGGGGGGGTACGAGCAGTACTTC. Translated, it gives CASSPVRGGEQGGYEQYF.

This chain joins TRBV7-2 and TRBJ2-7; unclear D gene. Per the germline V gene, CDR1 is SGHTA and CDR2 is FQGNSA. The CDR3 is made up of 15 amino acids. V was shortened by 1 base and J by 3 bases, with 13 bases between the two germline ends. CDR3 amino acids: CASSLGPASGYEQYF. CDR3 bases: TGTGCCAGCAGCTTAGGACCCGCCTCGGGCTACGAGCAGTACTTC.

The chain joins TRBV27 to TRBJ2-3; D perhaps matches TRBD1 (6 bases). The CDR3 consists of 12 residues. The V gene's germline CDR1 is MNHEY and CDR2 SMNVEV (reference sequence). V lost 4 bases, J lost 10 bases, and 12 bases lay in between. DNA of the CDR3: TGTGCCAGCAGTTACCAGGGGTTGGCGCAGTATTTT. It encodes CASSYQGLAQYF.

This chain joins TRBV27 and TRBJ1-5; a possible D gene is TRBD1 (6 bases). This CDR3 is 15 amino acids long. Germline loops: CDR1 MNHEY, CDR2 SMNVEV (reference sequence). V was trimmed by 1 base and J by 5 bases, leaving 12 bases between them. CDR3 in DNA: TGTGCCAGCAGTTTATTACCCAGGGGAGATCAGCCCCAGCATTTT. Its protein product is CASSLLPRGDQPQHF.

J is TRBJ2-3 and V is TRBV7-9, with D possibly TRBD2 on 6 matching bases. Germline V gene data show CDR1 as SEHNR and CDR2 as FQNEAQ (reference sequence). The CDR3 loop spans 15 amino acids. With 4 bases removed from V and 2 bases from J, the gap between germline ends came to 13 bases. The CDR3 nucleotides read TGTGCCAGCAGCTCGATAGCGGAGCACACAGATACGCAGTATTTT. It specifies CASSSIAEHTDTQYF.

V and J are TRBV7-9 and TRBJ2-3; 10 bases map to TRBD2. With 3 bases clipped from V and 6 bases from J, the junction kept 9 bases outside the gene matches. Germline assignment: CDR1 SEHNR and CDR2 FQNEAQ (reference sequence). This CDR3 comprises 16 residues. Written as DNA, the CDR3 is TGTGCCAGCAGCTTTAGCCTAGCGGGAGTGACGGATACGCAGTATTTT. Protein product: CASSFSLAGVTDTQYF.

This chain connects TRBV6-4 to TRBJ2-3, with 9 bases aligning to TRBD1. CDR3 length: 15 residues. Trimming at V came to 3 bases and at J to 2 bases, leaving 3 bases not matched to a gene. Germline CDR1 and CDR2: MRHNA and SNTAGT. CDR3 protein: CASSETGGNTDTQYF. DNA for the CDR3: TGTGCCAGCAGTGAAACAGGGGGCAACACAGATACGCAGTATTTT.

The chain recombines TRBV7-9 with TRBJ1-1; TRBD1 matches at 9 bases. The junction had 4 bases not matched to a gene; V was cut back by 4 bases and J by 1 base. This CDR3 has 15 amino acids. Germline V gene lookup returns CDR1 SEHNR and CDR2 FQNEAQ (reference sequence). This chain's CDR3 is CASSSTGQGNTEAFF. The CDR3 nucleotides are TGTGCCAGCAGCTCCACGGGACAGGGGAACACTGAAGCTTTCTTT.

V usage is TRBV11-3 and J usage is TRBJ2-3; 8 nucleotides agree with TRBD2. Germline V gives CDR1 SGHNT, CDR2 YENEEA. The CDR3 loop spans 14 amino acids. Trimming cost V 5 bases and J 2 bases; bases outside gene matches: 3. The CDR3 sequence: CASSLTSATDTQYF. CDR3 coding DNA: TGTGCCAGCAGCCTGACTAGCGCCACAGATACGCAGTATTTT.

This chain uses TRBV11-2 with TRBJ2-1, with 14 bases that match TRBD2. The germline gives CDR1 SGHAT, CDR2 FQNNGV. The CDR3 is made up of 19 amino acids. Trimming cost V 0 bases and J 6 bases; bases outside gene matches: 10. The CDR3 region is CASSLDRRLAGGPSNEQFF. The CDR3 nucleotides read TGTGCCAGCAGCTTAGATCGGAGACTAGCGGGAGGGCCAAGCAATGAGCAGTTCTTC.